These 20 T cell receptor beta chains originate from one sample sequenced in a study of control samples from healthy donors and cancer patients. Profiled with immunoSEQ multiplex PCR; TCRdb holds only in-frame clones, not every one. Of about 190,000 clones in the sample, over 80% are singletons; the top ten hold 1.5% to 2%. Material for sequencing was blood. The receptor set was obtained from a man between 25 and 39 years old in good health.

The chain has TRBV11-2 and TRBJ1-3, with D maybe TRBD1 (6 bases). The CDR3 length is 14 residues. Germline CDR1 reads SGHAT; CDR2 reads FQNNGV. Trimming took 5 bases from V and 15 from J, leaving 23 bases between them. CDR3 residues: CASSPAGGRKMGYF. CDR3 in DNA: TGTGCCAGCAGCCCGGCCGGGGGCCGCAAAATGGGATATTTT.

The CDR3: CASSRSRTGTQHF. The CDR3 region has the DNA TGTGCCAGCAGCCGCTCTCGGACCGGGACCCAGCATTTT. V and J are TRBV6-5 and TRBJ1-5; D gene unclear. The germline gives CDR1 MNHEY, CDR2 SVGAGI. The CDR3 spans 13 residues. Trimming removed 6 bases at V and 11 bases at J, with 17 bases between.

V gene TRBV5-8 combines with J gene TRBJ1-4, with D uncertain. This CDR3 comprises 16 residues. From germline, CDR1 is SGHTS and CDR2 YDEGEE. V lost 0 bases, J lost 1 base, and 10 bases lay in between. The CDR3 DNA reads TGTGCCAGCAGCTTGGGCGGTTTCGAAACTAATGAAAAACTGTTTTTT. It is translated as CASSLGGFETNEKLFF.

The V gene is TRBV7-2, the J gene TRBJ2-7, with D possibly TRBD2 on 5 matching bases. The CDR3 length is 15 residues. Trimming took off 1 base at V and 0 bases at J, with 10 bases between the two ends. Germline CDR1 is SGHTA and CDR2 is FQGNSA. CDR3 DNA: TGTGCCAGCAGCTTAGGAGCGGATAGCTCCTACGAGCAGTACTTC. Amino acids: CASSLGADSSYEQYF.

The chain carries TRBV7-9 and TRBJ1-3; D is unresolved. CDR1 and CDR2 (germline): SEHNR, FQNEAQ (reference sequence). V gave up 5 bases and J gave up 7 bases, with 9 bases separating them. The CDR3 has 12 amino acids. The CDR3 nucleotides are TGTGCCAGCAGCCTATCTTCTAACACCATATATTTT. As protein: CASSLSSNTIYF.

The chain links TRBV10-1 to TRBJ1-1, with TRBD1 identical over 8 bases. CDR3 length: 14 residues. Germline V gene sequence: CDR1 WNHNN, CDR2 SYGVQD (reference sequence). After removal of 6 bases from V and 1 base from J, the junction contained 4 bases not matched to a gene. CDR3 DNA: TGCGCCAGCAGACCGACAGGGGAGAACACTGAAGCTTTCTTT. Protein: CASRPTGENTEAFF.

This chain links TRBV6-5 with TRBJ2-1, with a possible D match to TRBD1 (5 bases). Trimming removed 7 bases at V and 2 bases at J, with 12 bases between. The CDR3 is 14 amino acids. Germline V gives CDR1 MNHEY, CDR2 SVGAGI. The CDR3 loop reads CASIGAQAYNEQFF. For the CDR3, the DNA is TGTGCCAGCATTGGGGCACAGGCCTACAATGAGCAGTTCTTC.

This clone has only a few counts. The CDR3 DNA reads as TGTGCCAGCCGCAGGTACACTGAAGCTTTCTTT. Its translation is CASRRYTEAFF. The chain employs TRBV12-3 or TRBV12-4 and TRBJ1-1; D is uncertain. The CDR3 runs to 11 residues. Trimming removed 8 bases from V and 3 bases from J, with 7 bases in between.

The chain uses TRBV4-2 and TRBJ2-3; 8 nucleotides match TRBD2. Losses at the gene ends were 0 bases for V and 6 bases for J; bases not matched to a gene: 8. CDR3 length: 16 residues. Germline-derived CDR1 and CDR2 are LGHNA and YNFKEQ. CDR3 protein: CASSQDGRGVSDTQYF. For the CDR3, the DNA is TGTGCCAGCAGCCAAGATGGGCGGGGGGTGTCTGATACGCAGTATTTT.

This chain links TRBV19 with TRBJ1-2, with unresolved D. Germline V gene data show CDR1 as LNHDA and CDR2 as SQIVND (reference sequence). V was clipped by 7 bases and J by 8 bases, with 14 bases between them. The CDR3 runs 12 residues. DNA of the CDR3: TGTGCCAGTACCGACACTGGGGAAGGCTACACCTTC. Translating it yields CASTDTGEGYTF.

In its sample, this clone was seen many times. This chain joins TRBV6-1 and TRBJ1-3; tentatively, D is TRBD1 (6 bases). This CDR3 comprises 17 residues. Germline V CDR1 and CDR2: MNHNS, SASEGT. V was trimmed by 3 bases and J by 3 bases, leaving 18 bases between them. CDR3 in amino acids: CASSDFTGSWYGNTIYF. The CDR3 nucleotides read TGTGCCAGCAGTGATTTCACAGGGTCGTGGTATGGAAACACCATATATTTT.

This sequence joins TRBV2 and TRBJ1-5; D gene uncertain. CDR1 SNHLY and CDR2 FYNNEI come from the germline V gene. V dropped 2 bases and J dropped 0 bases, with 8 bases sitting between them. CDR3 length: 15 amino acids. This CDR3 is CASSETGYSNQPQHF. CDR3 nucleotide sequence: TGTGCCAGCAGTGAAACGGGGTATAGCAATCAGCCCCAGCATTTT.

V gene TRBV27 combines with J gene TRBJ2-7, with D unclear. Germline V gene sequence: CDR1 MNHEY, CDR2 SMNVEV (reference sequence). The CDR3 is made up of 13 amino acids. V dropped 0 bases and J dropped 0 bases, with 3 bases sitting between them. CDR3 loop: CASSLSRSYEQYF. CDR3 bases: TGTGCCAGCAGTTTATCCCGCTCCTACGAGCAGTACTTC.

This rearrangement joins TRBV6-2 or TRBV6-3 to TRBJ2-1; TRBD1 matches 12 bases. The CDR3 totals 14 residues. The germline V gene has CDR1 MNHEY and CDR2 SVGEGT. The J segment lost 10 bases and the V segment lost 5 bases, leaving 6 bases of the junction unmatched. CDR3 region: CASSRGQGADEQFF. In DNA, the CDR3 is TGTGCCAGCAGTCGGGGACAGGGGGCAGACGAGCAGTTCTTC.

The chain uses TRBV30 and TRBJ2-2; D perhaps matches TRBD2 (5 bases). V was shortened by 1 base and J by 8 bases, with 14 bases between the two germline ends. Germline V CDR1 and CDR2: GTSNPN, SVGIG (reference sequence). The CDR3 has 14 residues. The CDR3 DNA reads as TGTGCCTGGAGTGATATACTAGGCACTGGGGAGCTGTTTTTT. Protein product: CAWSDILGTGELFF.

A word on this clone: This specimen includes other DNA sequences encoding the same CDR3. The V call is TRBV11-3, the J call TRBJ1-1; D is undetermined. The CDR3 totals 13 residues. CDR1 and CDR2 (germline): SGHNT, YENEEA. V shed 1 base and J shed 1 base, with 4 bases lying between them. The CDR3 DNA sequence: TGTGCCAGCAGCTTAGGCGAGAACACTGAAGCTTTCTTT. This sequence encodes CASSLGENTEAFF.

V gene TRBV3-1 (or the pseudogene TRBV3-2) combines with J gene TRBJ1-2; possible D gene TRBD1, 6 bases. This CDR3 has 14 residues. From germline, CDR1 is LGHDT and CDR2 YNNKEL (reference sequence). Trimming took off 0 bases at V and 5 bases at J, with 10 bases between the two ends. The CDR3 nucleotides read TGTGCCAGCAGCCAAGAGGACAGATTATATGGCTACACCTTC. This gives the protein CASSQEDRLYGYTF.

The V gene is TRBV12-5, the J gene TRBJ1-1; TRBD1 matches at 8 bases. This CDR3 has 15 residues. Per germline, CDR1 LGHNT and CDR2 FRNRAP. J lost 2 bases, V lost 1 base, and 3 bases had no gene match. The CDR3 region is CASGLGAGGNTEAFF. The CDR3 DNA reads TGTGCTAGTGGTTTGGGGGCAGGGGGCAACACTGAAGCTTTCTTT. Using reference TRBV12-5 and TRBJ1-1 for the parts outside the CDR3, the full variable domain is DARVTQTPRHKVTEMGQEVTMRCQPILGHNTVFWYRQTMMQGLELLAYFRNRAPLDDSGMPKDRFSAEMPDATLATLKIQPSEPRDSAVYFCASGLGAGGNTEAFFGQGTRLTVV.

A single count supports this clone. The chain links TRBV9 to TRBJ2-1; 8 nucleotides align to TRBD2. Germline V gives CDR1 SGDLS, CDR2 YYNGEE. J gave up 7 bases and V 0 bases, and 6 bases lay outside the gene matches. There are 15 residues in the CDR3. This CDR3 reads CASSVGVAGLNEQFF. The DNA for the CDR3 is TGTGCCAGCAGCGTAGGAGTAGCGGGGCTGAATGAGCAGTTCTTC.

The V gene is TRBV19, the J gene TRBJ2-7; D gene uncertain. V lost 4 bases, J lost 7 bases, and 17 bases lay in between. There are 14 residues in the CDR3. Germline V gives CDR1 LNHDA, CDR2 SQIVND (reference sequence). The CDR3, as DNA: TGTGCCAGTAGTAGGTTGCTTCGATCGAGGGAGCAGTACTTC. The encoded protein is CASSRLLRSREQYF.